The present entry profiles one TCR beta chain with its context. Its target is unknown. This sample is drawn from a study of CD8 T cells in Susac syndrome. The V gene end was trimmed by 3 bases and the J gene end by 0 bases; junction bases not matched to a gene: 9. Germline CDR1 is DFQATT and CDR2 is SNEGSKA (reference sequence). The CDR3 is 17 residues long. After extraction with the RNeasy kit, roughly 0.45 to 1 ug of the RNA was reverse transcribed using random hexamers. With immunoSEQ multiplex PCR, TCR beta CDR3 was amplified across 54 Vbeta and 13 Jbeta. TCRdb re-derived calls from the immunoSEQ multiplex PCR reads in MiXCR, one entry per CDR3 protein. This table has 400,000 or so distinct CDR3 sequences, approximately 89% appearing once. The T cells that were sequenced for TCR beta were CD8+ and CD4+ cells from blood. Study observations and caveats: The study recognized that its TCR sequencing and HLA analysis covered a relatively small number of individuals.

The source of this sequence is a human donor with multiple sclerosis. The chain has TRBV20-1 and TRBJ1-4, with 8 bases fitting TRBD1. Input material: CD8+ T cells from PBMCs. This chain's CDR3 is CSASGQGERATNEKLFF. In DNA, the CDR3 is TGCAGTGCTAGTGGACAGGGAGAAAGAGCAACTAATGAAAAACTGTTTTTT.